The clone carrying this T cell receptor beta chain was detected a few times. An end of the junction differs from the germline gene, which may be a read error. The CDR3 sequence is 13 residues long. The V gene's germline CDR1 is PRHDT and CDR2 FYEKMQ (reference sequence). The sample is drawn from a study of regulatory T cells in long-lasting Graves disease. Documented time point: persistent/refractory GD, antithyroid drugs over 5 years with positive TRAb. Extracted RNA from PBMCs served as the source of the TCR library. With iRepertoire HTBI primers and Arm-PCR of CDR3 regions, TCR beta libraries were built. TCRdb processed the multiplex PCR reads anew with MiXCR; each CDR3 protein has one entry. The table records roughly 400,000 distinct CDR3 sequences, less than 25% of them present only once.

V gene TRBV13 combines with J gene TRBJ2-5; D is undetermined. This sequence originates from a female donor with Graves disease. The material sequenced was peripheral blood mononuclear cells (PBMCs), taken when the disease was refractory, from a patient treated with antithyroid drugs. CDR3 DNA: TGTGACAGCAGCTTCCGGCTCACAGAGACCCAGTACTTC. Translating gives CDSSFRLTETQYF.